The 5 T cell receptor beta chains below come from one sample, sequenced in a study. TCRdb analysed the 5' RACE reads with MiXCR anew, one entry per CDR3 protein. Here the sample spans about 62,000 distinct CDR3 sequences, about 31% being singletons. Sequencing was carried out using tumor-infiltrating naive CD4+ T cells sorted from the breast tumor. Subset: naive CD4+ T cells, CD4+CD45RA+CD25-. These TCRs come from a female donor with breast cancer.

Of note for this clonotype: At one end the junction does not follow the germline gene, possibly because of a read error. The chain links TRBV6-6 to TRBJ2-1; D gene ambiguous. The CDR3 is 13 residues long. The V gene's germline CDR1 is MNHNY and CDR2 SVGAGI (reference sequence). In DNA form, the CDR3 reads TGTGCCAGCAGGATAACCCAAGACAAGGAGCAGTTCTTC. Translation gives CASRITQDKEQFF.

This clonotype was recorded only once. The chain uses TRBV6-1 and TRBJ2-1; 8 bases align to TRBD2. Trimming took 6 bases from V and 9 from J; bases not matched to a gene: 13. The CDR3 runs to 15 residues. Germline V gives CDR1 MNHNS, CDR2 SASEGT. CDR3 in amino acids: CASSQNLAGGSEQFF. CDR3 sequence (DNA): TGTGCCAGCAGCCAAAACCTGGCGGGAGGAAGTGAGCAGTTCTTC.

This clonotype was seen only a few times. The V gene is TRBV11-3, the J gene TRBJ2-5; the D call may be TRBD1 or TRBD2 (5 bases each). V lost 5 bases and J 0 bases, leaving 7 bases between the germline ends. The germline gives CDR1 SGHNT, CDR2 YENEEA. CDR3 size: 13 residues. The DNA of the CDR3 is TGTGCCAGCAGCGGGGGACACCAAGAGACCCAGTACTTC. Protein: CASSGGHQETQYF.

The rearrangement joins TRBV9 to TRBJ1-2; D is ambiguous. The CDR3 has 14 residues. V was cut by 0 bases and J by 0 bases, with 6 bases left in between. Germline V CDR1 and CDR2: SGDLS, YYNGEE. Here the CDR3 reads CASSVGPANYGYTF. The CDR3 region has the DNA TGTGCCAGCAGCGTAGGCCCGGCTAACTATGGCTACACCTTC.

Worth noting for this clonotype: The junction departs from the called germline gene at one end, perhaps through a read error. The chain carries TRBV6-1 and TRBJ1-5; D call uncertain. The CDR3 totals 13 residues. The germline V gene has CDR1 MNHNS and CDR2 SASEGT. CDR3 bases: TGTGCCCGCAGTGACCAGGTCAATCAGCCCCAGCATTTT. Translating it yields CARSDQVNQPQHF.